This T cell receptor (beta chain) came from a study of beta chain features in type 1 diabetes. Study as a whole: Patients looked much like healthy donors when it came to age, gender and cell yields.

The whole isolated RNA underwent reverse transcription, so sequencing captured expressed TCRB transcripts. Measured with immunoSEQ multiplex PCR; TCRdb has only the in-frame clones, and not every one. The sample records over 650,000 clones, more than 13% being singletons. Sorting gave populations that all exceeded 95% purity. General study points: Type 1 diabetes patients showed fewer insertions and more deletions at VDJ junctions. TCRB CDR3s were moderately but significantly shorter in Type 1 diabetes patients in all four CD4+ subsets.

This clone was counted between two and nine times. Its antigen is as yet unknown. The germline V gene has CDR1 SNHLY and CDR2 FYNNEI. This CDR3 comprises 13 residues. V was shortened by 3 bases and J by 8 bases, with 11 bases between the two germline ends. The TCR sequence derives from a man younger than 35 with type 1 diabetes. The sequenced sample was naive CD4+ T cells from blood. The V call is TRBV2, the J call TRBJ2-1; D may be TRBD1 (6 bases). The CDR3 region is CASSDVRGDEQFF. The CDR3 region has the DNA TGTGCCAGCAGTGATGTCAGGGGCGATGAGCAGTTCTTC.